This TCR beta chain was identified during a study of cytomegalovirus exposure and HLA in healthy donors. Trimming removed 4 bases at V and 0 bases at J, with 8 bases between. There are 14 residues in the CDR3. CDR1 SGHNT and CDR2 YYREEE come from the germline V gene (reference sequence). The study ran its PCR with 60 Vbeta and 13 Jbeta primers. This table comes from immunoSEQ multiplex PCR, and its TCRdb copy is limited to in-frame clones, with some not included. This sample has 150,000 to 200,000 clones, with 60% to 85% found just once. Sequenced material: PBMCs. This TCR was recovered from a female donor in good health and CMV-seronegative. This chain uses TRBV5-4 with TRBJ1-3; a possible D gene is TRBD1 (6 bases). The CDR3 DNA follows: TGTGCCAGCAGCCAAGGGGGCTCTGGAAACACCATATATTTT. Translation gives CASSQGGSGNTIYF.